Shown below are 27 T cell receptor beta chains from a single sample sequenced in a study of cytomegalovirus exposure and HLA in healthy donors. PCR used 60 Vbeta primers and 13 Jbeta primers. Clones were sequenced by immunoSEQ multiplex PCR, and TCRdb holds only the in-frame ones, with some missing. This repertoire comprises some 51,000 clones; its ten largest clones make up roughly 26%. The sample consisted of PBMCs. Source of these receptors: a man aged 40-49 years in good health and CMV-seropositive.

The CDR3 bases are TGCGCCAGCAGTGAGTCGAGCTACAATGAGCAGTTCTTC. Translated, it gives CASSESSYNEQFF. The chain links TRBV10-1 to TRBJ2-1; no reliable D call. Trimming took off 0 bases at V and 3 bases at J, with 3 bases between the two ends. The CDR3 spans 13 residues. Germline CDR1 is WNHNN and CDR2 is SYGVQD (reference sequence).

The chain combines TRBV6-1 with TRBJ2-7; tentatively, D is TRBD1 (6 bases). From germline, CDR1 is MNHNS and CDR2 SASEGT. V lost 3 bases, J lost 1 base, and 10 bases lay in between. This CDR3 contains 14 residues. As DNA, the CDR3 is TGTGCCAGCAGTGAGTCAGGACAGTCCTACGAGCAGTACTTC. Encoded protein: CASSESGQSYEQYF.

The chain joins TRBV6-4 to TRBJ2-1; no definite D call. Germline assignment: CDR1 MRHNA and CDR2 SNTAGT. V lost 0 bases to trimming and J lost 0 bases, with 9 bases between them. The CDR3 runs 16 residues. The CDR3 DNA is TGTGCCAGCAGTGACTCGTCACTAAGCTCCTACAATGAGCAGTTCTTC. The encoded protein is CASSDSSLSSYNEQFF.

This chain uses TRBV6-6 with TRBJ1-1, with D unclear. This CDR3 region has 12 residues. Germline V gene data show CDR1 as MNHNY and CDR2 as SVGAGI (reference sequence). V shed 7 bases and J shed 1 base, with 7 bases lying between them. CDR3 loop: CASTPWNTEAFF. Here the CDR3 DNA reads TGTGCCAGCACCCCATGGAACACTGAAGCTTTCTTT.

V usage is TRBV7-3 and J usage is TRBJ2-7; maybe TRBD2 (6 bases). This CDR3 contains 13 residues. Trimming took off 5 bases at V and 2 bases at J, with 10 bases between the two ends. Germline V lookup: CDR1 SGHTA, CDR2 FQGTGA. The CDR3 nucleotides read TGTGCCAGCAGCGCCGGGGGAGCCTACGAGCAGTACTTC. It encodes CASSAGGAYEQYF.

The J gene is TRBJ2-1, the V gene TRBV7-8, with D perhaps matching TRBD2 (5 bases). The CDR3 loop spans 17 amino acids. V gave up 0 bases and J gave up 0 bases, with 12 bases separating them. Per germline, CDR1 SGHVS and CDR2 FQNEAQ. CDR3 nucleotide sequence: TGTGCCAGCAGCTTAGCGGCGGGTCCATTCTCCTACAATGAGCAGTTCTTC. It is translated as CASSLAAGPFSYNEQFF.

The chain employs TRBV5-6 and TRBJ2-3; 9 bases fit TRBD2. J gave up 4 bases and V 4 bases, and 13 bases lay outside the gene matches. The CDR3 is 17 amino acids. CDR1 is SGHDT and CDR2 is YYEEEE in the germline V gene. This CDR3 is CASSPTSTSGPSDTQYF. The CDR3 nucleotides are TGTGCCAGCAGCCCGACGTCTACTAGCGGGCCTTCAGATACGCAGTATTTT.

This chain uses TRBV29-1 with TRBJ2-7; a weak D match, TRBD1 (6 bases). Germline V gene lookup returns CDR1 SQVTM and CDR2 ANQGSEA. V lost 2 bases, J lost 1 base, and 12 bases lay in between. The CDR3 is made up of 14 amino acids. This chain's CDR3 is CSVEFQGFSYEQYF. The CDR3, as DNA: TGCAGCGTTGAATTCCAGGGGTTTTCCTACGAGCAGTACTTC.

The chain uses TRBV5-1 and TRBJ1-2, with 10 positions matching TRBD1. CDR3 length: 14 residues. The germline CDR1 and CDR2 sequences are SGHRS and YFSETQ. With 3 bases clipped from V and 5 bases from J, the junction kept 4 bases outside the gene matches. The CDR3 reads CASSWRDRGYGYTF. The DNA for the CDR3 is TGCGCCAGCAGCTGGAGGGACAGGGGTTATGGCTACACCTTC.

The J gene is TRBJ2-3, the V gene TRBV6-1, with TRBD1 identical over 7 bases. With V trimmed by 1 base and J by 5 bases, 3 bases remained unmatched. Germline-derived CDR1 and CDR2 are MNHNS and SASEGT. This CDR3 is 14 amino acids long. The CDR3 nucleotides read TGTGCCAGCAGTGAAGGACAGGGCATAGATACGCAGTATTTT. It encodes CASSEGQGIDTQYF.

In DNA form, the CDR3 reads TGTGCCAGCAGTTCCCGGTTTAGCGGGATGTATGAGCAGTTCTTC. Amino acids: CASSSRFSGMYEQFF. The V gene is TRBV6-4, the J gene TRBJ2-1; 8 nucleotides match TRBD2. In germline, CDR1 is MRHNA, CDR2 SNTAGT. V lost 5 bases to trimming and J lost 8 bases; unmatched junction nucleotides: 11. This CDR3 contains 15 residues.

The chain couples TRBV7-5 to TRBJ1-1. TRBV7-5 is recorded as a pseudogene. The CDR3 is made up of 13 amino acids. CDR3: CASSPTMGAEAFF. The CDR3 DNA is TGTGCCAGCAGCCCCACTATGGGAGCTGAAGCTTTCTTT.

The V gene is TRBV5-6, the J gene TRBJ1-1; no clear D gene. The CDR3 consists of 11 residues. V was shortened by 0 bases and J by 7 bases, with 4 bases between the two germline ends. Germline V CDR1 and CDR2: SGHDT, YYEEEE. As DNA, the CDR3 is TGTGCCAGCAGCTTGGGAGTTGAAGCTTTCTTT. Translation: CASSLGVEAFF.

The chain joins TRBV29-1 to TRBJ2-7; weak D call: TRBD1 (5 bases). The V end was cut by 2 bases, the J end by 6 bases, with 14 bases between. This CDR3 is 13 amino acids long. Germline loops: CDR1 SQVTM, CDR2 ANQGSEA. CDR3 nucleotides: TGCAGCGTTGAATTCTCGGATAGGGGCGAGCAGTACTTC. Its translation: CSVEFSDRGEQYF.

The V and J genes are TRBV5-1 and TRBJ1-4, with D perhaps matching TRBD1 (5 bases). Looked up from germline, CDR1 is SGHRS and CDR2 is YFSETQ. V dropped 4 bases and J dropped 6 bases, with 10 bases sitting between them. The CDR3 is 13 residues long. CDR3 in DNA: TGCGCCAGCAGCGGGGGGGGAGATGAAAAACTGTTTTTT. Translation: CASSGGGDEKLFF.

V gene TRBV5-6 combines with J gene TRBJ2-1, with 11 bases fitting TRBD2. Trimming cost V 9 bases and J 4 bases; bases outside gene matches: 6. The germline V gene has CDR1 SGHDT and CDR2 YYEEEE. The CDR3 consists of 14 residues. CDR3: CATLAGGRYNEQFF. The CDR3 nucleotides read TGTGCCACCTTAGCGGGAGGGCGATACAATGAGCAGTTCTTC.

The CDR3 bases are TGTGCCAGCAGCTCGCGGACTAGTAGTCCCGGGGAGCTGTTTTTT. Protein product: CASSSRTSSPGELFF. The V and J genes are TRBV5-4 and TRBJ2-2, with 7 bases identical to TRBD2. The V gene end was trimmed by 3 bases and the J gene end by 6 bases; junction bases not matched to a gene: 8. The CDR3 is 15 amino acids. Germline CDR1 is SGHNT and CDR2 is YYREEE (reference sequence).

The rearrangement uses TRBV6-5 and TRBJ1-5; 8 bases map to TRBD1. CDR3 length: 14 residues. Trimming removed 6 bases from V and 6 bases from J; junction bases left unmatched: 7. Germline CDR1 and CDR2: MNHEY and SVGAGI. The CDR3 DNA reads TGTGCCAGCAGCCCACAGGGGGGGGGTCAGCCCCAGCATTTT. Encoded protein: CASSPQGGGQPQHF.

The CDR3 bases are TGTGCCAGCAGCTTAGTTGCCGGGGGACTAGTTAGGATAAATGAGCAGTTCTTC. Its translation is CASSLVAGGLVRINEQFF. The chain employs TRBV7-8 and TRBJ2-1, with 8 bases that match TRBD2. Germline V lookup: CDR1 SGHVS, CDR2 FQNEAQ. The CDR3 totals 18 residues. With V trimmed by 1 base and J by 7 bases, 15 bases remained unmatched. Filled out from reference TRBV7-8 and TRBJ2-1, the complete variable domain reads GAGVSQSPRYKVAKRGQDVALRCDPISGHVSLFWYQQALGQGPEFLTYFQNEAQLDKSGLPSDRFFAERPEGSVSTLKIQRTQQEDSAVYLCASSLVAGGLVRINEQFFGPGTRLTVL.

The J gene is TRBJ1-1, the V gene TRBV2; D remains unclear. CDR1 SNHLY and CDR2 FYNNEI come from the germline V gene. V lost 6 bases, J lost 0 bases, and 8 bases lay in between. The CDR3 runs 13 residues. This CDR3 is CASRKELNTEAFF. For the CDR3, the DNA is TGTGCCAGCAGAAAGGAGCTGAACACTGAAGCTTTCTTT.

J is TRBJ1-1 and V is TRBV10-1, with 7 nucleotides matching TRBD1. Germline trimming cut 6 bases from V and 9 bases from J; bases unmatched to any gene: 10. This CDR3 region has 13 residues. CDR1 WNHNN and CDR2 SYGVQD come from the germline V gene (reference sequence). CDR3 bases: TGCGCCAGCAGCCCCGGACAGGCGACCCAAGCTTTCTTT. This gives the protein CASSPGQATQAFF.

Here the CDR3 DNA reads TGTGCCAGCAGTAGAGCGGGAGAGGTCTACAATGAGCAGTTCTTC. This translates into CASSRAGEVYNEQFF. This chain joins TRBV11-2 and TRBJ2-1; 8 nucleotides agree with TRBD2. The germline CDR1 and CDR2 sequences are SGHAT and FQNNGV. The J segment lost 3 bases and the V segment lost 6 bases, leaving 7 bases of the junction unmatched. The CDR3 loop spans 15 amino acids.

The chain links TRBV7-6 to TRBJ2-5; TRBD2 matches at 8 bases. Trimming at V came to 1 base and at J to 3 bases, leaving 7 bases not matched to a gene. The CDR3 runs to 16 residues. Germline CDR1 is SGHVS and CDR2 is FNYEAQ. In DNA form, the CDR3 reads TGTGCCAGCAGCTTAGTAGTAGCGGGGACCGAAGAGACCCAGTACTTC. Translating it yields CASSLVVAGTEETQYF. Using reference TRBV7-6 and TRBJ2-5 for the parts outside the CDR3, the full variable domain is GAGVSQSPRYKVTKRGQDVALRCDPISGHVSLYWYRQALGQGPEFLTYFNYEAQQDKSGLPNDRFSAERPEGSISTLTIQRTEQRDSAMYRCASSLVVAGTEETQYFGPGTRLLVL.

The CDR3 sequence: CASSLRVTRQDSYEQYF. DNA of the CDR3: TGTGCCAGCAGCTTACGGGTTACTCGACAGGACTCCTACGAGCAGTACTTC. The chain combines TRBV7-2 with TRBJ2-7; possible D gene TRBD1, 6 bases. Germline lookup yields CDR1 SGHTA and CDR2 FQGNSA. V lost 2 bases to trimming and J lost 0 bases, with 17 bases between them. There are 17 residues in the CDR3.

The V call is TRBV18, the J call TRBJ1-5; 8 bases map to TRBD1. With V trimmed by 3 bases and J by 4 bases, 11 bases remained unmatched. Germline V gene sequence: CDR1 KGHSH, CDR2 LQKENI. There are 17 residues in the CDR3. The CDR3 bases are TGTGCCAGCTCACCCAAAGGCCCAGGGGGCTCAAATCAGCCCCAGCATTTT. The encoded protein is CASSPKGPGGSNQPQHF.

The chain has TRBV7-6 and TRBJ2-7; TRBD1 is a possible D gene (5 bases). Germline CDR1 SGHVS, CDR2 FNYEAQ. V lost 7 bases to trimming and J lost 0 bases, with 16 bases between them. The length of the CDR3 is 15 residues. The CDR3 reads CASTRDSQASYEQYF. Here the CDR3 DNA reads TGTGCCAGCACCCGTGACAGTCAGGCCTCCTACGAGCAGTACTTC.

The rearrangement uses TRBV5-6 and TRBJ1-5; tentatively, D is TRBD1 (6 bases). The CDR3 has 13 residues. Per the germline V gene, CDR1 is SGHDT and CDR2 is YYEEEE. V dropped 3 bases and J dropped 7 bases, with 11 bases sitting between them. In DNA, the CDR3 is TGTGCCAGCAGCTCAGGGGCCCGACAGCCCCAGCATTTT. Its protein product is CASSSGARQPQHF.